The T cell receptor beta chain under discussion was sequenced for a study of blood T cell repertoires in COVID-19. About the research overall: Acute and convalescent COVID-19 specimens originated in the United States, Italy and Spain. PBMCs, B-cell-depleted T cells, or T cells provided the cDNA or gDNA that made up the material.

J was trimmed by 0 bases and V by 6 bases; bases with no gene match: 5. Looked up from germline, CDR1 is KGHSH and CDR2 is LQKENI. The CDR3 contains 15 residues. Original analysis: It was from reference gene primer amplification that nucleated cell counts were estimated. TCRdb keeps only in-frame clones here, not all; method: immunoSEQ multiplex PCR. V and J calls and clone size are copied from that table; D and trimming were computed from the DNA. The repertoire includes 140,000 to 150,000 clones, approximately 90% of them detected once, and about 3.2% sits in the top ten. Sequencing used peripheral blood. The V and J genes are TRBV18 and TRBJ1-3; 7 bases match TRBD1. This clonotype was sampled from a man between 60 and 70 years old with active or convalescent COVID-19. CDR3 sequence (DNA): TGTGCCAGCTCGCGGACAGGAGACTCTGGAAACACCATATATTTT. Its protein product is CASSRTGDSGNTIYF.